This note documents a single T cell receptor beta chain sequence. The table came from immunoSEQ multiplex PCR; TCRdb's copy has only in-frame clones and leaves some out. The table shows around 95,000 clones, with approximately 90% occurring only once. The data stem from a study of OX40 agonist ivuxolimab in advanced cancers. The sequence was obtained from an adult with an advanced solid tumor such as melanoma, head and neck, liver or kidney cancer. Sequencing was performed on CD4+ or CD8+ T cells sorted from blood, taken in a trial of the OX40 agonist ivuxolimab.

The CDR3 DNA is TGTGCCAGCAGTGGACGGACAGGGTCTAAAGATACGCAGTATTTT. It specifies CASSGRTGSKDTQYF. This rearrangement joins TRBV25-1 to TRBJ2-3; the match to TRBD1 covers 8 bases. The CDR3 has 15 residues. Germline lookup yields CDR1 MGHDK and CDR2 SYGVNS. V shed 4 bases, J shed 5 bases, and the junction held 8 bases outside the gene matches.